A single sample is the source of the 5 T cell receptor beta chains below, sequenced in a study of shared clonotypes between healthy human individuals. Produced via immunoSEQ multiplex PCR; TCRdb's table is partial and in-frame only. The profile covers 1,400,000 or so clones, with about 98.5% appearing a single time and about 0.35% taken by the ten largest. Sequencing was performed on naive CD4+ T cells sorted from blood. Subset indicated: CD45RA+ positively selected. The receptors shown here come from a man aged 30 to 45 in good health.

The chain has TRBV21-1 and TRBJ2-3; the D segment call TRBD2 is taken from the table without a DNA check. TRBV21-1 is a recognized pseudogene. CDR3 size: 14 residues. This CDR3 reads CASTLAGGTDTQYF. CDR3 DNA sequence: TGTGCCAGCACCCTAGCGGGAGGCACAGATACGCAGTATTTT.

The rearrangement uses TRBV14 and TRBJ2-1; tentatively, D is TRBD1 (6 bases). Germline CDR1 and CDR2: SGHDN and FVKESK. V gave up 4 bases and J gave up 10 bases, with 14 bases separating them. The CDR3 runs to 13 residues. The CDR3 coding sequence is TGTGCCAGCAGCCTATACGGGACATCCGAGCAGTTCTTC. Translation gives CASSLYGTSEQFF.

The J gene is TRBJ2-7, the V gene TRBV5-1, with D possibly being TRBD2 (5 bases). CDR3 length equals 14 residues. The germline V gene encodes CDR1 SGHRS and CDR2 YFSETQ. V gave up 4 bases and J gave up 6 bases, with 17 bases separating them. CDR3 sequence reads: CASSVEADPVEQYF. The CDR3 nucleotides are TGCGCCAGCAGCGTGGAGGCCGACCCTGTCGAGCAGTACTTC.

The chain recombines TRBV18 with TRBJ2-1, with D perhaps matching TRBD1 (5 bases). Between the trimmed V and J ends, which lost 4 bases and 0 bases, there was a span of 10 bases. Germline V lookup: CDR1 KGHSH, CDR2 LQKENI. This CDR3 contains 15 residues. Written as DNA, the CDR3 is TGTGCCAGCTCACTCGACAGTAGCTCCTACAATGAGCAGTTCTTC. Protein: CASSLDSSSYNEQFF.

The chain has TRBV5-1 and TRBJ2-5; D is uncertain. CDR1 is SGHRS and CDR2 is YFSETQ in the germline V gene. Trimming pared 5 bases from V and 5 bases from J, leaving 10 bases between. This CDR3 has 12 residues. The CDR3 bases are TGCGCCAGCAGGGTGCAGCAGGAGACCCAGTACTTC. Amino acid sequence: CASRVQQETQYF.